The 5 T cell receptor beta chains given below trace back to one sample, sequenced in a study of cytomegalovirus exposure and HLA in healthy donors. Assay: immunoSEQ multiplex PCR; the TCRdb copy retains only in-frame clones and omits some. Here the sample spans 130,000 or so clones, about 90% being singletons. Material for sequencing was PBMCs. All receptors derive from a young woman in good health and CMV-seronegative.

This clone was seen once. The CDR3 DNA is TGTGCCAGCAGTTTATTCGGGGGGCAAGAGACCCAGTACTTC. This codes for CASSLFGGQETQYF. The genes are TRBV27 and TRBJ2-5, with TRBD2 matching 7 bases. CDR1 and CDR2 (germline): MNHEY, SMNVEV (reference sequence). This CDR3 is 14 amino acids long. Losses at the gene ends were 1 base for V and 2 bases for J; bases not matched to a gene: 1.

The chain carries TRBV18 and TRBJ2-3; 7 bases line up with TRBD2. This CDR3 comprises 14 residues. After removal of 6 bases from V and 3 bases from J, the junction contained 6 bases not matched to a gene. The germline V gene encodes CDR1 KGHSH and CDR2 LQKENI. The CDR3 protein is CASSATGGTDTQYF. CDR3 DNA sequence: TGTGCCAGCTCCGCAACGGGGGGAACAGATACGCAGTATTTT.

The genes are TRBV5-4 and TRBJ2-1; TRBD1 is a possible D gene (7 bases). CDR3 length: 17 amino acids. CDR1 and CDR2 from the germline V gene are SGHNT and YYREEE (reference sequence). The V end was cut by 0 bases, the J end by 3 bases, with 16 bases between. CDR3 sequence reads: CASSLGGGGSSYNEQFF. The CDR3 bases are TGTGCCAGCAGCTTGGGCGGAGGGGGCTCTAGCTACAATGAGCAGTTCTTC.

V and J are TRBV28 and TRBJ2-1; 10 bases agree with TRBD2. J was trimmed by 8 bases and V by 1 base; bases with no gene match: 5. This CDR3 has 15 residues. Germline V lookup: CDR1 MDHEN, CDR2 SYDVKM. The CDR3 loop is CASSLSSGGADEQFF. Written as DNA, the CDR3 is TGTGCCAGCAGTTTATCCAGCGGGGGGGCGGATGAGCAGTTCTTC.

V is TRBV6-6 and J is TRBJ2-2, with 9 positions matching TRBD1. Trimming at V came to 7 bases and at J to 5 bases, leaving 8 bases not matched to a gene. This CDR3 region has 15 residues. CDR1 MNHNY and CDR2 SVGAGI come from the germline V gene (reference sequence). The CDR3 DNA reads TGTGCCAGCAAAAAAGGACAGGGGTTAACCGGGGAGCTGTTTTTT. It encodes CASKKGQGLTGELFF.